The 5 T cell receptor beta chains below were found in one sample sequenced in a study of blood T cells in healthy people across ages. The second PCR ran about 6 to 12 cycles with a sample-barcoded 5' primer and J-beta primers. TCRdb re-derived calls from the 5' RACE reads in MiXCR, one entry per CDR3 protein. The sample consists of around 1,000,000 distinct CDR3 sequences, under 30% of them appearing once. The sample also formed part of further work on T cells of mothers and their children.

The sequenced sample consisted of blood. The receptors come from a girl aged 2-10 years in good health.

This clonotype was detected only a few times. V gene TRBV5-5 combines with J gene TRBJ2-5, with a possible D match to TRBD2 (5 bases). There are 15 residues in the CDR3. Germline V gene data show CDR1 as SGHKS and CDR2 as YYEKEE (reference sequence). V lost 2 bases to trimming and J lost 2 bases, with 13 bases between them. The CDR3 is CASSFLPGGQETQYF. The CDR3 DNA is TGTGCCAGCAGCTTCCTCCCCGGCGGGCAAGAGACCCAGTACTTC.

The genes are TRBV27 and TRBJ2-5, with D hard to call. CDR1 is MNHEY, CDR2 SMNVEV, per germline (reference sequence). The CDR3 is made up of 13 amino acids. The germline V and J ends were trimmed by 7 bases and 0 bases, with 9 bases remaining between them. CDR3 residues: CASKVSYQETQYF. The CDR3 DNA is TGTGCCAGCAAGGTGTCGTACCAAGAGACCCAGTACTTC.

This CDR3 is CSVLQGEQFF. DNA for the CDR3: TGCAGCGTTCTTCAGGGCGAGCAGTTCTTC. The chain joins TRBV29-1 to TRBJ2-1, with D possibly being TRBD1 (5 bases). The CDR3 has 10 residues. V was trimmed by 5 bases and J by 10 bases, leaving 9 bases between them. Germline V gives CDR1 SQVTM, CDR2 ANQGSEA.

This chain uses TRBV11-2 with TRBJ1-2; D unresolved. This CDR3 has 13 residues. CDR1 is SGHAT, CDR2 FQNNGV, per germline. Deletions cut 5 bases from V and 4 bases from J, with 11 bases between. CDR3 coding DNA: TGTGCCAGCAGCGCAGACTCGGTCTATGGCTACACCTTC. Amino acids: CASSADSVYGYTF.

The chain employs TRBV11-1 and TRBJ2-5, with unresolved D. V gave up 4 bases and J gave up 0 bases, with 15 bases separating them. Germline V gene sequence: CDR1 SGHAT, CDR2 FQDESV (reference sequence). The CDR3 has 16 residues. CDR3 in DNA: TGTGCCAGCAGCTACGACGGCAGGAGCTACCAAGAGACCCAGTACTTC. It translates to CASSYDGRSYQETQYF.